This T cell receptor (beta chain) was documented in a study of tumor-infiltrating lymphocytes in oesophageal squamous cell carcinoma. The germline gives CDR1 SGHTA, CDR2 FQGNSA. The CDR3 consists of 17 residues. J was trimmed by 2 bases and V by 4 bases; bases with no gene match: 10. Via MiXCR, TCRdb re-called the PCR reads, giving one row per CDR3 protein. The sample comprises 15,000 to 20,000 distinct CDR3 sequences, less than 55% of which are singletons, and around 32% rests with the top ten. The specimen was normal esophageal tissue next to the tumor. The clonotype comes from a female donor with esophageal squamous cell carcinoma. The chain joins TRBV7-2 to TRBJ1-5; 8 bases line up with TRBD1. The DNA of the CDR3 is TGTGCCAGCAGCTCCACCGGACAGGGCTTAGGCAATCAGCCCCAGCATTTT. Translating gives CASSSTGQGLGNQPQHF.